This TCR beta chain emerged from a study of blood T cell repertoires in COVID-19. Study-wide context: PBMCs, B-cell-depleted T cells, or T cells provided the cDNA or gDNA that made up the material.

Germline lookup yields CDR1 SQVTM and CDR2 ANQGSEA. The J segment lost 9 bases and the V segment lost 7 bases, leaving 15 bases of the junction unmatched. The CDR3 loop spans 16 amino acids. How the authors handled the data: Reference gene primer amplification yielded estimated nucleated cell counts. Measured with immunoSEQ multiplex PCR; TCRdb has only the in-frame clones, and not every one. That table supplies the V and J calls and clone size; D and trimming were determined from the DNA. Here the sample spans 180,000 or so clones, 85% to 90% being singletons. Patients of the Seattle cohort, enrolled during active infection, were followed longitudinally.

V is TRBV29-1 and J is TRBJ2-2; 12 bases match TRBD2. Source material: peripheral blood. The sequence was obtained from a person aged 70 to 79 with COVID-19, enrolled during active disease. CDR3 residues: CSALLAGGLAGRELFF. CDR3 in DNA: TGCAGCGCCCTACTAGCGGGAGGCCTTGCCGGCAGGGAGCTGTTTTTT.